The 4 T cell receptor beta chains below come from one sample, sequenced in a study of blood T cell repertoires in COVID-19. Generated by immunoSEQ multiplex PCR, the TCRdb table keeps only in-frame clones and is missing some. The sample has hundreds of thousands of clones, roughly 89% seen once; the top ten hold roughly 1.4%. Sequencing was done on a sample of peripheral blood. The source is a woman aged 30 to 39 with active or convalescent COVID-19.

The rearrangement uses TRBV5-1 and TRBJ2-7; 8 bases map to TRBD1. Germline loops: CDR1 SGHRS, CDR2 YFSETQ. The CDR3 contains 14 residues. Unmatched junction bases numbered 5, after V lost 2 bases and J lost 4 bases. In DNA, the CDR3 is TGCGCCAGCAGCTTATCAGGGGGCGCGTACGAGCAGTACTTC. Translation: CASSLSGGAYEQYF.

A note on this clone: Other DNA sequences in the sample encode the same CDR3. The rearrangement uses TRBV5-1 and TRBJ1-4, with 10 bases that match TRBD1. The CDR3 covers 14 residues. After removal of 3 bases from V and 6 bases from J, the junction contained 2 bases not matched to a gene. CDR1 is SGHRS and CDR2 is YFSETQ in the germline V gene. CDR3 in amino acids: CASSSGTGDEKLFF. CDR3 coding DNA: TGCGCCAGCAGCTCGGGGACAGGGGATGAAAAACTGTTTTTT.

This chain uses TRBV5-1 with TRBJ2-2; 10 bases map to TRBD1. Looked up from germline, CDR1 is SGHRS and CDR2 is YFSETQ. The CDR3 runs 16 residues. The ends lost 5 bases at V and 2 bases at J; junction bases unmatched: 6. CDR3 in amino acids: CASRTGTGANTGELFF. DNA for the CDR3: TGCGCCAGCAGAACCGGGACAGGGGCCAACACCGGGGAGCTGTTTTTT.

CDR3 bases: TGTGCCACCAGCGCTCCAGGGACTCCTCCCGGCGGGGAGCTGTTTTTT. Translation gives CATSAPGTPPGGELFF. This sequence joins TRBV24-1 and TRBJ2-2; D may be TRBD2 (6 bases). The CDR3 is 16 residues long. The V gene lost 7 bases and the J gene lost 7 bases, with 21 bases spanning the gap. CDR1 and CDR2 from the germline V gene are KGHDR and SFDVKD.